Each of the 11 T cell receptor beta chains below was sequenced from the same sample in a study of T cells in tumors after PD-1 blockade. Clones were read by immunoSEQ multiplex PCR, and TCRdb kept only the in-frame ones, dropping some. The sample contains just under 65,000 clones, roughly 70% of which appear only once. Material: PBMCs, obtained after anti-PD-1 treatment. These receptors came from a human donor with basal cell carcinoma.

The chain links TRBV2 to TRBJ1-6, with D possibly being TRBD1 (5 bases). In germline, CDR1 is SNHLY, CDR2 FYNNEI. The V end lost 7 bases, the J end lost 7 bases, and 17 bases lay between the germline ends. This CDR3 spans 15 amino acids. The CDR3 loop is CASTEGVADNSPLHF. The CDR3 DNA follows: TGTGCCAGCACCGAAGGGGTCGCGGACAATTCACCCCTCCACTTT. Drawing the rest from reference TRBV2 and TRBJ1-6, the complete variable domain is EPEVTQTPSHQVTQMGQEVILRCVPISNHLYFYWYRQILGQKVEFLVSFYNNEISEKSEIFDDQFSVERPDGSNFTLKIRSTKLEDSAMYFCASTEGVADNSPLHFGNGTRLTVT.

The J gene is TRBJ1-1, the V gene TRBV6-1, with a weak D call TRBD1 (6 bases). Germline V gene sequence: CDR1 MNHNS, CDR2 SASEGT. The CDR3 totals 15 residues. The germline V and J ends were trimmed by 0 bases and 1 base, with 9 bases remaining between them. CDR3 in amino acids: CASSEATRGNTEAFF. CDR3 nucleotides: TGTGCCAGCAGTGAAGCGACCAGGGGGAACACTGAAGCTTTCTTT.

The rearrangement joins TRBV20-1 to TRBJ1-1; no firm D call. Germline assignment: CDR1 DFQATT and CDR2 SNEGSKA (reference sequence). The CDR3 spans 16 residues. The V end lost 3 bases, the J end lost 1 base, and 18 bases lay between the germline ends. CDR3 sequence (DNA): TGCAGTGCTAGTAAGGCAGGAGCTAGGAAGAACACTGAAGCTTTCTTT. Its protein is CSASKAGARKNTEAFF.

V and J are TRBV7-6 and TRBJ1-1; D gene uncertain. This CDR3 region has 13 residues. Trimming took off 6 bases at V and 2 bases at J, with 10 bases between the two ends. Germline V gives CDR1 SGHVS, CDR2 FNYEAQ. The CDR3 protein is CASRDGFNTEAFF. CDR3 nucleotides: TGTGCCAGCAGGGACGGATTCAACACTGAAGCTTTCTTT.

The chain carries TRBV5-1 and TRBJ1-2, with D possibly matching TRBD1 (6 bases). V dropped 5 bases and J dropped 4 bases, with 12 bases sitting between them. The V gene's germline CDR1 is SGHRS and CDR2 YFSETQ. The length of the CDR3 is 13 residues. CDR3 coding DNA: TGCGCCAGCAGGTGGGGGCAGATCTATGGCTACACCTTC. Protein: CASRWGQIYGYTF.

This sequence joins TRBV5-4 and TRBJ2-1; possibly TRBD1 or TRBD2 for D (5 bases each). Trimming left V 4 bases short and J 0 bases short, with 11 bases between. This CDR3 has 15 residues. Germline assignment: CDR1 SGHNT and CDR2 YYREEE (reference sequence). For the CDR3, the DNA is TGTGCCAGCAGCCTGGGGGAAAGCTCCTACAATGAGCAGTTCTTC. Translating gives CASSLGESSYNEQFF.

This sequence joins TRBV28 and TRBJ2-7, with 9 bases matching TRBD1. The V gene's germline CDR1 is MDHEN and CDR2 SYDVKM. The junction had 5 bases not matched to a gene; V was cut back by 8 bases and J by 6 bases. The CDR3 covers 12 residues. The CDR3 DNA reads as TGTGCCAGCTCCACAGGGGGCGGCGAGCAGTACTTC. Protein product: CASSTGGGEQYF.

J is TRBJ2-7 and V is TRBV10-2; either TRBD1 or TRBD2 may fit D (5 bases each). In germline, CDR1 is WSHSY, CDR2 SAAADI. The V and J ends lost 6 bases and 4 bases respectively, with 13 bases between them. The CDR3 totals 13 residues. The CDR3 DNA is TGCGCCAGCAGCCCCAACTGGGGGTACGAGCAGTACTTC. It yields the protein CASSPNWGYEQYF.

This clone has a handful of counts. This chain connects TRBV5-1 to TRBJ2-3; D is possibly TRBD1 (6 bases). The CDR3 spans 15 residues. Deletions cut 5 bases from V and 2 bases from J, with 15 bases between. CDR1 and CDR2 (germline): SGHRS, YFSETQ. This CDR3 is CASRMTGSNTDTQYF. The CDR3 nucleotides are TGCGCCAGCAGAATGACAGGTTCTAACACAGATACGCAGTATTTT.

V gene TRBV10-3 combines with J gene TRBJ1-1, with D possibly being TRBD1 (6 bases). Trimming took 6 bases from V and 2 from J, leaving 16 bases between them. The CDR3 runs 15 residues. From germline, CDR1 is ENHRY and CDR2 SYGVKD. CDR3 loop: CAIRGVGGKNTEAFF. Here the CDR3 DNA reads TGTGCCATCAGGGGCGTGGGGGGCAAAAACACTGAAGCTTTCTTT.

This clone has a handful of counts. This sequence joins TRBV4-2 and TRBJ1-5, with 7 bases lining up with TRBD1. The J segment lost 1 base and the V segment lost 0 bases, leaving 6 bases of the junction unmatched. CDR3 length: 17 amino acids. From germline, CDR1 is LGHNA and CDR2 YNFKEQ. DNA of the CDR3: TGTGCCAGCAGCCAAGACAGGGGGTTTTCGAGCAATCAGCCCCAGCATTTT. It yields the protein CASSQDRGFSSNQPQHF.